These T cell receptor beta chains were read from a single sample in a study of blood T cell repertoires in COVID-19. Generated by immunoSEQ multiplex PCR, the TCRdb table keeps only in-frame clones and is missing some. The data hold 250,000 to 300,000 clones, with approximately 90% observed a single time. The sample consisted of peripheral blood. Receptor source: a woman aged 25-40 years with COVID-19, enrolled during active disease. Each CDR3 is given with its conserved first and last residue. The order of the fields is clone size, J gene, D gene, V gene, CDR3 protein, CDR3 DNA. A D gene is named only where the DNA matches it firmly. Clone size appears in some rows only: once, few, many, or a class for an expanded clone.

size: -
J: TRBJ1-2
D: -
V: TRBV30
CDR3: CASRVLQYGYTF
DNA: TGTGCCAGCAGGGTCTTGCAATATGGCTACACCTTC

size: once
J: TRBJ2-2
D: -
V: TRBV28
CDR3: CASNGQKISWTGELFF
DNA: TGTGCCAGCAATGGACAGAAAATCTCGTGGACCGGGGAGCTGTTTTTT

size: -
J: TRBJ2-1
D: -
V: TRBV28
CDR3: CASSLGPTGTLNEFF
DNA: TGTGCCAGCAGTTTGGGGCCGACGGGGACACTTAACGAGTTCTTC

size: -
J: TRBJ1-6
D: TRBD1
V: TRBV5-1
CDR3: CASSPTGGSYNSPLHF
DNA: TGCGCCAGCAGCCCAACAGGGGGCAGTTATAATTCACCCCTCCACTTT

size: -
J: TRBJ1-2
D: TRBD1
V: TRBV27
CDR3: CASSIIATGTGHGYTF
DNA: TGTGCCAGCAGTATCATAGCCACCGGGACAGGGCACGGCTACACCTTC

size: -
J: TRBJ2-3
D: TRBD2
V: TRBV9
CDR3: CASSVALAGATDTQYF
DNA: TGTGCCAGCAGCGTAGCCCTAGCGGGGGCCACAGATACGCAGTATTTT

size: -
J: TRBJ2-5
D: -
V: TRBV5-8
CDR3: CASRGEETQYF
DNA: TGTGCCAGCAGAGGAGAAGAGACCCAGTACTTC

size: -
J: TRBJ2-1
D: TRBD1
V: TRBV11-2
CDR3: CASSLQGVNNEQFF
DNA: TGTGCCAGCAGCTTGCAGGGGGTGAATAATGAGCAGTTCTTC

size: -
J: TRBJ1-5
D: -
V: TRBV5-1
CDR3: CASSLAGGGQPQHF
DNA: TGCGCCAGCAGCTTGGCTGGCGGGGGTCAGCCCCAGCATTTT

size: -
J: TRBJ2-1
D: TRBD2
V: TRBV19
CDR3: CASSMVAGGSEQFF
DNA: TGTGCCAGTAGTATGGTAGCGGGAGGGAGTGAGCAGTTCTTC

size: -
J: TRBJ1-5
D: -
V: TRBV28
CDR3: CASSLPGSKKPQHF
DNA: TGTGCCAGCAGTTTACCGGGGTCGAAAAAGCCCCAGCATTTT

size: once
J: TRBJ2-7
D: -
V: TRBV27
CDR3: CASAIAPSYEQYF
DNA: TGTGCCAGCGCGATAGCGCCGTCCTACGAGCAGTACTTC

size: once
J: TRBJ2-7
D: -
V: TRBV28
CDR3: CASSSTYEQYF
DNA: TGTGCCAGCAGTTCCACCTACGAGCAGTACTTC

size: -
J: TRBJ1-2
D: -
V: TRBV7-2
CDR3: CASSLEIRAGRSNYGYTF
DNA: TGTGCCAGCAGCTTAGAGATCCGGGCAGGGAGGTCTAACTATGGCTACACCTTC

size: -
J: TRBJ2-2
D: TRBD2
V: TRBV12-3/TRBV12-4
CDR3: CASSLSGAGELFF
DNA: TGTGCCAGCAGTCTCAGCGGGGCCGGGGAGCTGTTTTTT

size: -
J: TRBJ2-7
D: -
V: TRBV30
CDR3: CAWSRDISYEQYF
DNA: TGTGCCTGGAGTCGAGACATAAGCTACGAGCAGTACTTC

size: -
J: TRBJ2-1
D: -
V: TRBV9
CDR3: CASSVADYNEQFF
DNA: TGTGCCAGCAGCGTAGCAGACTACAATGAGCAGTTCTTC

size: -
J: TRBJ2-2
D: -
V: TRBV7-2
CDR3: CASSLGDTGELFF
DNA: TGTGCCAGCAGCCTCGGGGACACCGGGGAGCTGTTTTTT

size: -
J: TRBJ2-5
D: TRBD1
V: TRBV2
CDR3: CASRSDRSQETQYF
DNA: TGTGCCAGCAGATCGGACAGGAGCCAAGAGACCCAGTACTTC

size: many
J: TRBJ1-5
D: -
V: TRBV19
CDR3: CASKVGSGQPQHF
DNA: TGTGCCAGTAAAGTGGGGTCGGGGCAGCCCCAGCATTTT

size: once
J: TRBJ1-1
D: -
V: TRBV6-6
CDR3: CASIRAGNAEAFF
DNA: TGTGCCAGCATCCGCGCGGGGAACGCTGAAGCTTTCTTT

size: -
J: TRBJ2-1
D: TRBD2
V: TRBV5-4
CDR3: CASSLTSGSYNEQFF
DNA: TGTGCCAGCAGTTTGACTAGCGGTAGTTACAATGAGCAGTTCTTC

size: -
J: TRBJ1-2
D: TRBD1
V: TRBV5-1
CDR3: CASSHTDRQGYTF
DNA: TGCGCCAGCAGCCATACGGACAGGCAAGGCTACACCTTC

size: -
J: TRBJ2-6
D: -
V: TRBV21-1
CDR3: CASSNSGQGDYGANVLTF
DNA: TGTGCCAGCAGCAACTCGGGACAGGGCGATTATGGGGCCAACGTCCTGACTTTC

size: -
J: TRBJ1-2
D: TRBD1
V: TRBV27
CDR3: CASSPSVGQGTYGYTF
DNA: TGTGCCAGCAGTCCATCCGTCGGACAGGGTACCTATGGCTACACCTTC

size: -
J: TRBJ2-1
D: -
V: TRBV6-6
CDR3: CASGGGGNEQFF
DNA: TGTGCCTCAGGGGGAGGCGGGAATGAGCAGTTCTTC